The 14 T cell receptor beta chains reported below all come from one sample, sequenced in a study of response to subunit inactivated influenza vaccine. TCRdb redid the calling of the RT-PCR reads with MiXCR, one entry per CDR3 protein. The data show some 800,000 distinct CDR3 sequences, with 21% seen just once and about 10% held by the top ten. The material sequenced was PBMCs from blood, taken roughly 5 days after vaccination. The source is a man aged 45-65 years who received an inactivated influenza vaccine.

In its sample, this clonotype was seen a few times. The rearrangement uses TRBV7-6 and TRBJ2-3; D possibly corresponds to TRBD1 (5 bases). There are 14 residues in the CDR3. V gave up 1 base and J gave up 6 bases, with 11 bases separating them. The germline V gene encodes CDR1 SGHVS and CDR2 FNYEAQ. The CDR3 DNA sequence: TGTGCCAGCAGCTTAGGCAGGGTTGGGGATACGCAGTATTTT. Translating it yields CASSLGRVGDTQYF.

This clonotype appeared a few times. The rearrangement links TRBV12-3 or TRBV12-4 to TRBJ2-1; 13 nucleotides line up with TRBD2. V was pared by 5 bases and J by 9 bases, with 10 bases of the junction left unmatched. This CDR3 comprises 16 residues. In DNA, the CDR3 is TGTGCCAGCAGTCCCCCCGGACTAGCGGGGGCCGGTGAGCAGTTCTTC. The encoded protein is CASSPPGLAGAGEQFF.

The V gene is TRBV29-1, the J gene TRBJ2-5; the match to TRBD1 covers 8 bases. The CDR3 length is 14 residues. Germline-derived CDR1 and CDR2 are SQVTM and ANQGSEA. J gave up 1 base and V 3 bases, and 4 bases lay outside the gene matches. CDR3 residues: CSVDTDRGQETQYF. The CDR3 region has the DNA TGCAGCGTTGACACCGACAGGGGCCAAGAGACCCAGTACTTC.

There are a few counts of this clonotype. The V call is TRBV12-3 or TRBV12-4, the J call TRBJ1-5; TRBD1 matches 7 bases. The CDR3 loop spans 15 amino acids. Germline trimming cut 2 bases from V and 7 bases from J; bases unmatched to any gene: 8. The CDR3 loop reads CASSLNGQAGQPQHF. The DNA for the CDR3 is TGTGCCAGCAGTTTAAACGGACAGGCGGGGCAGCCCCAGCATTTT.

A remark on this clonotype: Relative to the germline gene, one junction end is altered; a read error may explain this. The chain recombines TRBV20-1 with TRBJ2-2; D is unresolved. CDR1 and CDR2 (germline): DFQATT, SNEGSKA (reference sequence). CDR3 length equals 13 residues. The CDR3 loop is CSAGEGWAGELFF. As DNA, the CDR3 is TGCAGTGCTGGAGAAGGTTGGGCCGGGGAGCTGTTTTTT.

V and J are TRBV6-9 and TRBJ2-3; no firm D call. Trimming left V 5 bases short and J 0 bases short, with 18 bases between. Germline V gives CDR1 MNHGY, CDR2 SVAAGI. The CDR3 contains 17 residues. CDR3 in amino acids: CASSQNSRNPSTDTQYF. In DNA form, the CDR3 reads TGTGCCAGCAGTCAGAATAGCCGAAACCCTAGCACAGATACGCAGTATTTT.

This clonotype came up many times. The V gene is TRBV7-8, the J gene TRBJ2-3; 9 nucleotides agree with TRBD2. Germline-derived CDR1 and CDR2 are SGHVS and FQNEAQ. The J segment lost 8 bases and the V segment lost 7 bases, leaving 16 bases of the junction unmatched. The CDR3 length is 16 residues. The CDR3 is CASTPPWREGLATQYF. The CDR3 coding sequence is TGTGCCAGCACCCCCCCCTGGCGGGAGGGCCTCGCTACGCAGTATTTT.

This clonotype was counted only a few times. V usage is TRBV12-3 or TRBV12-4 and J usage is TRBJ1-2, with 7 bases identical to TRBD1. This CDR3 is built from 13 residues. V shed 6 bases, J shed 4 bases, and the junction held 5 bases outside the gene matches. The CDR3 DNA reads TGTGCCAGCAGCGTACAGGGGATCTATGGCTACACCTTC. It specifies CASSVQGIYGYTF.

The J gene is TRBJ2-7, the V gene TRBV20-1, with 7 bases lining up with TRBD1. The germline V gene has CDR1 DFQATT and CDR2 SNEGSKA (reference sequence). The junction had 6 bases not matched to a gene; V was cut back by 6 bases and J by 1 base. The length of the CDR3 is 13 residues. CDR3 protein: CSAPGQASYEQYF. In nucleotides, the CDR3 is TGCAGTGCCCCTGGACAGGCATCCTACGAGCAGTACTTC.

The chain uses TRBV29-1 and TRBJ1-2; 8 bases are shared with TRBD1. The germline V gene has CDR1 SQVTM and CDR2 ANQGSEA. This CDR3 contains 16 residues. Trimming at V came to 6 bases and at J to 5 bases, leaving 17 bases not matched to a gene. CDR3 nucleotides: TGCAGCGTCTCCGGACAGGGAAAGATCCCGGGTTATGGCTACACCTTC. This encodes CSVSGQGKIPGYGYTF.

The chain has TRBV7-2 and TRBJ2-6, with D possibly TRBD2 on 7 matching bases. CDR3 length equals 17 residues. From germline, CDR1 is SGHTA and CDR2 FQGNSA. Trimming removed 4 bases at V and 0 bases at J, with 13 bases between. This CDR3 is CASSSRGGPSGANVLTF. DNA for the CDR3: TGTGCCAGCAGCTCTCGCGGGGGCCCCTCTGGGGCCAACGTCCTGACTTTC.

This clonotype turned up a few times. The chain uses TRBV18 and TRBJ1-3, with D perhaps TRBD1 (5 bases). Germline CDR1 reads KGHSH; CDR2 reads LQKENI. Trimming pared 6 bases from V and 0 bases from J, leaving 12 bases between. This CDR3 spans 15 amino acids. Here the CDR3 DNA reads TGTGCCAGCTCGCCCGGACATCTCTCTGGAAACACCATATATTTT. Amino acids: CASSPGHLSGNTIYF.

The V gene is TRBV20-1, the J gene TRBJ1-5; D is perhaps TRBD1 (5 bases). From germline, CDR1 is DFQATT and CDR2 SNEGSKA (reference sequence). The ends were cut back, 6 bases at V and 5 bases at J, with 8 bases in the middle. The CDR3 totals 11 residues. The CDR3 loop reads CSAAGYQPQHF. For the CDR3, the DNA is TGCAGTGCAGCAGGGTATCAGCCCCAGCATTTT.

This chain uses TRBV2 with TRBJ1-2; D perhaps matches TRBD1 (5 bases). In germline, CDR1 is SNHLY, CDR2 FYNNEI. Trimming cost V 6 bases and J 4 bases, with 24 bases left between them. This CDR3 region has 17 residues. This CDR3 is CASRGTSGEVGIYGYTF. The CDR3 DNA reads as TGTGCCAGCAGGGGGACGTCCGGGGAAGTTGGGATCTATGGCTACACCTTC.